This entry lists 27 T cell receptor beta chains sequenced from one sample in a study of early T cells in non-severe SARS-CoV-2 infection. TCRdb fed the 5' RACE reads into MiXCR, producing one record per CDR3 protein. The table has about 27,000 distinct CDR3 sequences, about 3% seen once. Sample: whole blood. The source of these receptors is an adult who was a healthcare worker with PCR-confirmed SARS-CoV-2 infection or an uninfected control (not recorded which).

This clonotype was detected ten times or more. The chain combines TRBV12-3 or TRBV12-4 with TRBJ2-1, with 15 bases fitting TRBD2. The CDR3 has 18 residues. V shed 2 bases and J 3 bases; nucleotides not matched to a gene: 5. CDR3 amino acids: CASSLRGLAGGHYNEQFF. The CDR3 DNA follows: TGTGCCAGCAGTTTAAGGGGACTAGCGGGGGGTCACTACAATGAGCAGTTCTTC.

The table lists this clonotype with many counts. The J gene is TRBJ2-1, the V gene TRBV9; TRBD2 agrees at 8 bases. Germline CDR1 reads SGDLS; CDR2 reads YYNGEE. The trim removed 0 bases at V and 2 bases at J, leaving 7 bases unmatched. This CDR3 contains 17 residues. The CDR3 region has the DNA TGTGCCAGCAGCGTAGTCGAGCGGGGGCCCACCTACAATGAGCAGTTCTTC. Translated, it gives CASSVVERGPTYNEQFF.

The chain links TRBV9 to TRBJ1-1; the D gene is possibly TRBD1 (5 bases). The CDR3 contains 13 residues. Germline values: CDR1 SGDLS, CDR2 YYNGEE. V lost 8 bases, J lost 1 base, and 12 bases lay in between. The CDR3 DNA follows: TGTGCCAGTGGAGAGGGACCGAACACTGAAGCTTTCTTT. This gives the protein CASGEGPNTEAFF.

This clonotype was counted ten times or more. The chain links TRBV20-1 to TRBJ1-3; D call uncertain. The CDR3 runs to 16 residues. V lost 0 bases and J lost 0, with 12 bases in between. Germline V gene sequence: CDR1 DFQATT, CDR2 SNEGSKA (reference sequence). CDR3 sequence reads: CSARDQGRLSGNTIYF. The DNA for the CDR3 is TGCAGTGCTAGAGACCAAGGCAGGCTCTCTGGAAACACCATATATTTT.

This clonotype was observed many times. This rearrangement joins TRBV4-1 to TRBJ1-5; D remains ambiguous. The germline CDR1 and CDR2 sequences are MGHRA and YSYEKL. V lost 0 bases, J lost 5 bases, and 11 bases lay in between. The length of the CDR3 is 15 residues. As DNA, the CDR3 is TGCGCCAGCAGCCAAGATCTTGATGGTTATCAGCCCCAGCATTTT. Protein: CASSQDLDGYQPQHF.

This clonotype was observed many times. This chain links TRBV7-9 with TRBJ1-1; 9 positions match TRBD1. Germline V gene data show CDR1 as SEHNR and CDR2 as FQNEAQ (reference sequence). After removal of 5 bases from V and 7 bases from J, the junction contained 5 bases not matched to a gene. The CDR3 is 13 amino acids. The CDR3 sequence is CASSPTGGSEAFF. The CDR3 bases are TGTGCCAGCAGCCCGACAGGGGGGAGTGAAGCTTTCTTT.

Many counts were recorded for this clonotype. The chain uses TRBV12-3 or TRBV12-4 and TRBJ1-2; TRBD1 is a possible D gene (5 bases). The ends were cut back, 6 bases at V and 4 bases at J, with 12 bases in the middle. The CDR3 contains 13 residues. The CDR3 spells CASSRVVSYGYTF. CDR3 sequence (DNA): TGTGCCAGCAGCAGGGTGGTCAGCTATGGCTACACCTTC.

This clonotype was counted ten times or more. The chain has TRBV3-1 and TRBJ2-5; D is undetermined. This CDR3 has 14 amino acids. CDR1 and CDR2 from the germline V gene are LGHDT and YNNKEL (reference sequence). The V and J ends lost 4 bases and 4 bases respectively, with 13 bases between them. The CDR3 loop reads CASSRARSIETQYF. CDR3 nucleotide sequence: TGTGCCAGCAGCCGGGCTAGGTCGATAGAGACCCAGTACTTC.

This clonotype was observed at least ten times. The V gene is TRBV10-2, the J gene TRBJ2-5; D is unresolved. CDR1 is WSHSY, CDR2 SAAADI, per germline. This CDR3 has 16 amino acids. V was trimmed by 4 bases and J by 5 bases, leaving 20 bases between them. CDR3 in amino acids: CASSGRTAGWTETQYF. In DNA form, the CDR3 reads TGCGCCAGCAGTGGAAGAACGGCAGGCTGGACGGAGACCCAGTACTTC.

This clonotype was seen at least ten times. The rearrangement links TRBV3-1 to TRBJ1-1; 7 nucleotides align to TRBD1. The CDR3 contains 14 residues. V lost 1 base and J lost 11; bases outside the gene matches: 10. Germline V CDR1 and CDR2: LGHDT, YNNKEL (reference sequence). In DNA, the CDR3 is TGTGCCAGCAGCCAAGGGACAGGCCTGGTAGAGGCTTTCTTT. Its protein is CASSQGTGLVEAFF.

This clonotype was counted many times. The rearrangement joins TRBV20-1 to TRBJ1-3, with D uncertain. Trimming cost V 7 bases and J 0 bases, with 4 bases left between them. This CDR3 has 11 residues. The germline V gene has CDR1 DFQATT and CDR2 SNEGSKA (reference sequence). The CDR3 reads CSVYSGNTIYF. The CDR3 DNA sequence: TGCAGTGTCTACTCTGGAAACACCATATATTTT.

This clonotype was recorded many times. The CDR3 here is CASSEGTGYSNQPQHF. Here the CDR3 DNA reads TGTGCCAGCAGTGAAGGAACAGGATATAGCAATCAGCCCCAGCATTTT. This chain links TRBV2 with TRBJ1-5; tentatively, D is TRBD1 (5 bases). Germline lookup yields CDR1 SNHLY and CDR2 FYNNEI. V dropped 1 base and J dropped 0 bases, with 10 bases sitting between them. The CDR3 runs to 16 residues.

This clonotype was picked up many times. The genes are TRBV20-1 and TRBJ1-2; D gene ambiguous. The CDR3 has 10 amino acids. V shed 6 bases and J shed 5 bases, with 7 bases lying between them. From germline, CDR1 is DFQATT and CDR2 SNEGSKA (reference sequence). DNA for the CDR3: TGCAGTGCCAGCAATTATGGCTACACCTTC. Residues: CSASNYGYTF.

This clonotype was detected ten times or more. The genes are TRBV10-3 and TRBJ2-5; TRBD1 is a possible D gene (5 bases). There are 13 residues in the CDR3. Trimming took off 8 bases at V and 1 base at J, with 11 bases between the two ends. CDR1 is ENHRY, CDR2 SYGVKD, per germline. CDR3 region: CAISDSFQETQYF. The CDR3 DNA sequence: TGTGCCATCTCCGACAGTTTCCAAGAGACCCAGTACTTC.

This clonotype was observed many times. At one of its ends the junction is not consistent with the germline gene, which may arise from a read error. The V gene is TRBV27, the J gene TRBJ1-1, with a possible D match to TRBD1 (5 bases). The germline CDR1 and CDR2 sequences are MNHEY and SMNVEV (reference sequence). The CDR3 consists of 15 residues. The CDR3 reads CASRLSNGGNTEAFF. CDR3 DNA: TGTGCCAGCAGGTTATCGAACGGGGGAAACACTGAAGCTTTCTTT.

This clonotype was seen a few times. The V gene is TRBV20-1, the J gene TRBJ1-1; no firm D call. CDR3 size: 13 residues. Deletions cut 4 bases from V and 7 bases from J, with 16 bases between. The germline gives CDR1 DFQATT, CDR2 SNEGSKA (reference sequence). The CDR3: CSAKPRGSDEAFF. Written as DNA, the CDR3 is TGCAGTGCTAAGCCACGGGGTTCCGATGAAGCTTTCTTT.

At least ten counts were recorded for this clonotype. The chain combines TRBV9 with TRBJ2-3, with 9 bases lining up with TRBD2. This CDR3 is 16 amino acids long. Unmatched junction bases numbered 2, after V lost 0 bases and J lost 0 bases. CDR1 and CDR2 (germline): SGDLS, YYNGEE. The CDR3 spells CASSVASGVSTDTQYF. As DNA, the CDR3 is TGTGCCAGCAGCGTAGCTAGCGGGGTTAGCACAGATACGCAGTATTTT. The full variable domain, rest sourced from reference TRBV9 and TRBJ2-3, is DSGVTQTPKHLITATGQRVTLRCSPRSGDLSVYWYQQSLDQGLQFLIQYYNGEERAKGNILERFSAQQFPDLHSELNLSSLELGDSALYFCASSVASGVSTDTQYFGPGTRLTVL.

Of note for this clonotype: One base away lies a much larger clone, so this may be a sequencing read error. The chain links TRBV2 to TRBJ2-1, with D unclear. The CDR3 covers 11 residues. Germline V gene lookup returns CDR1 SNHLY and CDR2 FYNNEI. The CDR3 reads CGSRSPSMKFF. The CDR3 DNA is TGTGGCAGCAGGAGCCCATCGATGAAGTTCTTC.

This clonotype was seen repeatedly, ten times or more. This rearrangement joins TRBV6-5 to TRBJ1-2; D gene unclear. Germline V gives CDR1 MNHEY, CDR2 SVGAGI. This CDR3 has 14 residues. Trimming shortened V by 2 bases and J by 0 bases, and 7 bases separated the two germline ends. CDR3 sequence reads: CASSYGRANYGYTF. The CDR3 DNA sequence: TGTGCCAGCAGTTACGGACGGGCTAACTATGGCTACACCTTC.

This clonotype showed up many times. The chain links TRBV7-2 to TRBJ2-1; D is uncertain. V lost 4 bases, J lost 8 bases, and 21 bases lay in between. The CDR3 length is 16 residues. Germline CDR1 is SGHTA and CDR2 is FQGNSA. This CDR3 reads CASSSGVIWGSDEQFF. The CDR3 bases are TGTGCCAGCAGCTCCGGAGTAATCTGGGGATCTGATGAGCAGTTCTTC.

This clonotype has at least ten counts. The V gene is TRBV6-5, the J gene TRBJ2-3; D call uncertain. Trimming stripped 6 bases from V and 0 bases from J, with 13 bases between. This CDR3 has 15 residues. Germline V gives CDR1 MNHEY, CDR2 SVGAGI. CDR3 nucleotide sequence: TGTGCCAGCAGCCTTATGGTCGCGAGCACAGATACGCAGTATTTT. Translating it yields CASSLMVASTDTQYF.

By its share, this clonotype is medium-sized. The V and J genes are TRBV20-1 and TRBJ2-2; no clear D gene. Trimming cost V 1 base and J 0 bases, with 6 bases left between them. The CDR3 is 14 residues long. Germline V gives CDR1 DFQATT, CDR2 SNEGSKA (reference sequence). CDR3 residues: CSARARSNTGELFF. CDR3 DNA: TGCAGTGCTAGAGCTAGATCGAACACCGGGGAGCTGTTTTTT.

This clonotype was picked up many times. The chain is built from TRBV18 and TRBJ2-5; the D is unclear. Germline assignment: CDR1 KGHSH and CDR2 LQKENI. V was trimmed by 4 bases and J by 1 base, leaving 10 bases between them. The CDR3 extends over 14 amino acids. The CDR3 region is CASSLRRSQETQYF. The CDR3 DNA sequence: TGTGCCAGCTCACTCCGGCGTAGCCAAGAGACCCAGTACTTC.

In this sample, this clonotype turned up many times. The chain joins TRBV5-1 to TRBJ2-1, with D possibly matching TRBD2 (6 bases). V was pared by 0 bases and J by 2 bases, with 9 bases between. The CDR3 length is 15 residues. The germline gives CDR1 SGHRS, CDR2 YFSETQ. DNA for the CDR3: TGCGCCAGCAGCTTGGACGGGGGTCCCTACAATGAGCAGTTCTTC. It codes for CASSLDGGPYNEQFF. Supplemented by reference TRBV5-1 and TRBJ2-1, the full variable domain reads KAGVTQTPRYLIKTRGQQVTLSCSPISGHRSVSWYQQTPGQGLQFLFEYFSETQRNKGNFPGRFSGRQFSNSRSEMNVSTLELGDSALYLCASSLDGGPYNEQFFGPGTRLTVL.

At least ten counts were recorded for this clonotype. The genes are TRBV2 and TRBJ2-7, with a possible D match to TRBD1 (6 bases). CDR1 and CDR2 (germline): SNHLY, FYNNEI. This CDR3 comprises 12 residues. V was shortened by 6 bases and J by 6 bases, with 12 bases between the two germline ends. The CDR3 reads CASSYGGVEQYV. Here the CDR3 DNA reads TGTGCCAGCAGCTATGGGGGCGTCGAGCAGTACGTC.

This clonotype showed up many times. V usage is TRBV18 and J usage is TRBJ2-1, with D uncertain. Germline lookup yields CDR1 KGHSH and CDR2 LQKENI. V dropped 1 base and J dropped 7 bases, with 17 bases sitting between them. The CDR3 is 16 amino acids. CDR3 sequence (DNA): TGTGCCAGCTCACCACAGCAAGGGTCCTTGGGGAATGAGCAGTTCTTC. Protein sequence: CASSPQQGSLGNEQFF.

This clonotype appeared many times. This rearrangement joins TRBV20-1 to TRBJ2-4; TRBD1 might be the D (6 bases). Per germline, CDR1 DFQATT and CDR2 SNEGSKA (reference sequence). The germline V and J ends were trimmed by 3 bases and 4 bases, with 16 bases remaining between them. The CDR3 is 15 amino acids. CDR3 region: CSARISLGGKNIQYF. In nucleotides, the CDR3 is TGCAGTGCTAGGATCTCTCTAGGGGGAAAAAACATTCAGTACTTC.